This T cell receptor (beta chain) was sequenced during a study of CD8+ T cells in alopecia areata. With regard to this clone: Its antigen is as yet unknown.

The study's findings and limits: Affected scalp, especially in alopecia totalis/universalis, had a higher clonality than normal scalp did.

This CDR3 spans 14 amino acids. V was clipped by 4 bases and J by 0 bases, with 13 bases between them. The germline CDR1 and CDR2 sequences are SQVTM and ANQGSEA. Regarding treatment: oral pan-JAK inhibitor, 5-10 mg twice daily. In each case, RNA was isolated and then reverse transcribed into cDNA as the sequencing template. Libraries were prepared by immunoSEQ multiplex PCR; TCRdb keeps only in-frame clonotypes and omits some of them. This sample carries 95,000 to 100,000 clones, approximately 66% of them seen once, and the ten largest clones take about 16%. V and J are TRBV29-1 and TRBJ2-7; possible D gene TRBD1, 6 bases. The material was CD8+ T cells sorted from blood, obtained at week 4, from a patient treated with tofacitinib. This clonotype was sampled from a human donor with alopecia areata. CDR3 sequence reads: CSVGARGSSYEQYF. Here the CDR3 DNA reads TGCAGCGTTGGCGCAAGGGGGAGCTCCTACGAGCAGTACTTC.